Each of the 7 T cell receptor beta chains below was sequenced from the same sample in a study of regulatory T cells in long-lasting Graves disease. The time point: persistent/refractory GD, antithyroid drugs over 5 years with positive TRAb. From PBMCs, RNA was extracted and then used to make the TCR library. Building of the TCR beta libraries involved iRepertoire HTBI primers and Arm-PCR of CDR3 regions. TCRdb reanalysed the multiplex PCR reads using MiXCR and keeps one entry per CDR3 protein. Here the sample spans about 460,000 distinct CDR3 sequences, about 20% being singletons. The specimen comprised peripheral blood mononuclear cells (PBMCs), sampled when the disease was refractory, from a patient treated with antithyroid drugs. Receptor source: a female donor with Graves disease.

The rearrangement uses TRBV7-2 and TRBJ2-5; no clear D gene. Gene TRBJ2-1 matches the end of the DNA better, so the J call may be wrong. CDR1 and CDR2 (germline): SGHTA, FQGNSA. This CDR3 has 13 residues. CDR3 loop: CASSLDGMDEQFF. CDR3 bases: TGTGCCAGCAGCTTAGATGGTATGGATGAGCAGTTCTTC.

The table lists this clonotype with a few counts. The genes are TRBV28 and TRBJ2-3, with D possibly called TRBD1 or TRBD2 (5 bases each). Germline-derived CDR1 and CDR2 are MDHEN and SYDVKM. The CDR3 runs 13 residues. V was clipped by 6 bases and J by 8 bases, with 15 bases between them. In DNA, the CDR3 is TGTGCCAGCAGGTCAAGTGGGGGAGTTACGCAGTATTTT. Protein sequence: CASRSSGGVTQYF.

V and J are TRBV20-1 and TRBJ2-5; the D gene could be TRBD1 or TRBD2 (5 bases each). Deletions cut 5 bases from V and 0 bases from J, with 10 bases between. Germline CDR1 DFQATT, CDR2 SNEGSKA (reference sequence). The CDR3 spans 13 residues. CDR3 nucleotide sequence: TGCAGTGCTGGGACCCCTCACCAAGAGACCCAGTACTTC. Translating gives CSAGTPHQETQYF.

J is TRBJ1-5 and V is TRBV12-5, with D possibly matching TRBD1 (5 bases). V lost 3 bases, J lost 1 base, and 16 bases lay in between. CDR1 and CDR2 from the germline V gene are LGHNT and FRNRAP. The CDR3 is 17 residues long. CDR3 sequence (DNA): TGTGCTAGTGGTTTATGGAGGGTGGGGGGGAGCAATCAGCCCCAGCATTTT. Encoded protein: CASGLWRVGGSNQPQHF.

This clonotype appeared a single time. A much larger clonotype is one base distant, so this may be a read error. The chain's CDR3 is CASRYRQEGNIRYF. The CDR3 region has the DNA TGTGCCAGCAGGTACAGACAAGAGGGTAACATTCGGTACTTC. V gene TRBV12-3 or TRBV12-4 combines with J gene TRBJ2-5; D is possibly TRBD2 (5 bases). Trimming stripped 6 bases from V and 13 bases from J, with 24 bases between. The CDR3 length is 14 residues.

This clonotype was seen only once. CDR3 nucleotides: TGTGCCAGCAGTTCCATTCGAGGAGACACATCAAACGCTGAGCAGTTCTTC. This translates into CASSSIRGDTSNAEQFF. This chain joins TRBV2 and TRBJ2-1; D remains ambiguous. V was cut by 5 bases and J by 9 bases, with 26 bases left in between. Germline-derived CDR1 and CDR2 are SNHLY and FYNNEI. This CDR3 is built from 17 residues.

The table lists this clonotype with many counts. The gene calls are TRBV10-3 and TRBJ2-7; tentative D call: TRBD1 (6 bases). The germline gives CDR1 ENHRY, CDR2 SYGVKD. V was shortened by 7 bases and J by 9 bases, with 13 bases between the two germline ends. CDR3 length: 11 residues. The DNA for the CDR3 is TGTGCCATCATGTGGGGACAAAGGCAGTACTTC. This encodes CAIMWGQRQYF.